Presented here are 19 T cell receptor beta chains from one specimen sequenced in a study of PD-1 blockade in classical Hodgkin lymphoma. Using immunoSEQ multiplex PCR, the repertoire was profiled, and TCRdb retains in-frame clones only, with some absent. The sample holds some 38,000 clones, approximately 80% seen once. Patients all relapsed after autologous stem cell transplantation, and there was variation in brentuximab vedotin exposure. The material was peripheral blood mononuclear cells (PBMCs), obtained at baseline. The origin of the receptors is a human donor with classical Hodgkin lymphoma.

V is TRBV7-2 and J is TRBJ1-2; tentative D call: TRBD1 (6 bases). CDR1 is SGHTA, CDR2 FQGNSA, per germline. The CDR3 is made up of 15 amino acids. Trimming took off 4 bases at V and 7 bases at J, with 19 bases between the two ends. The CDR3 bases are TGTGCCAGCAGCTCCTTGACAGGCCAAAGGGGTGGCTACACCTTC. Protein: CASSSLTGQRGGYTF.

The chain has TRBV11-3 and TRBJ2-6; D gene ambiguous. The CDR3 is 18 residues long. Trimming pared 5 bases from V and 2 bases from J, leaving 19 bases between. Germline V gives CDR1 SGHNT, CDR2 YENEEA. The CDR3 is CASSVRSAGRTGANVLTF. The CDR3 bases are TGTGCCAGCAGCGTCAGGTCCGCAGGACGTACTGGGGCCAACGTCCTGACTTTC.

The chain employs TRBV27 and TRBJ1-1; TRBD1 matches 9 bases. CDR1 MNHEY and CDR2 SMNVEV come from the germline V gene (reference sequence). The CDR3 is 14 residues long. V was clipped by 5 bases and J by 4 bases; unmatched bases: 5. As DNA, the CDR3 is TGTGCCAGCAGTCGCGGGACAGGGAGCACTGAAGCTTTCTTT. Its translation: CASSRGTGSTEAFF.

V usage is TRBV7-8 and J usage is TRBJ2-1; the match to TRBD2 covers 11 bases. With 5 bases clipped from V and 7 bases from J, the junction kept 4 bases outside the gene matches. The CDR3 spans 14 residues. CDR1 is SGHVS, CDR2 FQNEAQ, per germline. For the CDR3, the DNA is TGTGCCAGCAGCCGACTAGCGGGGCCAAATGAGCAGTTCTTC. As protein: CASSRLAGPNEQFF.

V is TRBV30 and J is TRBJ2-2; 8 bases line up with TRBD2. The V segment lost 6 bases and the J segment 6 bases; nucleotides outside the gene matches: 9. The CDR3 totals 14 residues. Germline CDR1 reads GTSNPN; CDR2 reads SVGIG (reference sequence). This CDR3 is CACRSGKVSGELFF. DNA for the CDR3: TGTGCCTGTCGTAGCGGGAAGGTATCCGGGGAGCTGTTTTTT.

The chain has TRBV6-1 and TRBJ1-3; the match to TRBD1 covers 8 bases. V trimming: 6 bases; J trimming: 2 bases; junction bases outside the gene matches: 3. CDR3 size: 14 residues. Germline CDR1 and CDR2: MNHNS and SASEGT. Written as DNA, the CDR3 is TGTGCCAGCAGGACAGGGGAAGCTGGAAACACCATATATTTT. Its protein product is CASRTGEAGNTIYF.

V gene TRBV2 combines with J gene TRBJ2-1, with D maybe TRBD2 (6 bases). Germline V gene data show CDR1 as SNHLY and CDR2 as FYNNEI. The CDR3 spans 17 residues. V dropped 6 bases and J dropped 9 bases, with 27 bases sitting between them. The CDR3 DNA is TGTGCCAGCAGCCCTAGACGGGGGTTAGTAGGGTGGGGTGAGCAGTTCTTC. Amino acid sequence: CASSPRRGLVGWGEQFF.

The chain couples TRBV28 to TRBJ2-1; TRBD2 aligns across 13 bases. The CDR3 totals 17 residues. Germline V CDR1 and CDR2: MDHEN, SYDVKM. V trimming: 5 bases; J trimming: 2 bases; junction bases outside the gene matches: 6. The CDR3 is CASSPLGLAGTYNEQFF. The DNA for the CDR3 is TGTGCCAGCAGTCCCTTGGGACTAGCGGGAACCTACAATGAGCAGTTCTTC.

This rearrangement joins TRBV28 to TRBJ1-6; 7 nucleotides match TRBD1. Losses at the gene ends were 5 bases for V and 10 bases for J; bases not matched to a gene: 5. The CDR3 runs to 13 residues. CDR1 MDHEN and CDR2 SYDVKM come from the germline V gene. The CDR3 coding sequence is TGTGCCAGCAGTCTCAGGGGGTCCTCACCCCTCCACTTT. This encodes CASSLRGSSPLHF.

V gene TRBV18 combines with J gene TRBJ2-1, with D possibly matching TRBD1 (6 bases). The germline V gene has CDR1 KGHSH and CDR2 LQKENI. V lost 2 bases, J lost 8 bases, and 19 bases lay in between. The CDR3 has 16 residues. CDR3 sequence: CASSPSKGEFLDEQFF. The CDR3, as DNA: TGTGCCAGCTCACCATCCAAGGGGGAGTTCCTCGATGAGCAGTTCTTC. The full variable domain, in which reference TRBV18 and TRBJ2-1 provide the parts outside the CDR3, is NAGVMQNPRHLVRRRGQEARLRCSPMKGHSHVYWYRQLPEEGLKFMVYLQKENIIDESGMPKERFSAEFPKEGPSILRIQQVVRGDSAAYFCASSPSKGEFLDEQFFGPGTRLTVL.

The rearrangement uses TRBV15 and TRBJ2-3; no clear D. Germline CDR1 is LNHNV and CDR2 is YYDKDF (reference sequence). The CDR3 contains 17 residues. Trimming stripped 0 bases from V and 4 bases from J, with 17 bases between. This CDR3 is CATSREMRGTRADTQYF. The CDR3 DNA is TGTGCCACCAGCAGAGAAATGCGAGGAACACGGGCAGATACGCAGTATTTT.

Only a few counts were recorded for this clone. The chain employs TRBV9 and TRBJ1-2, with D unclear. The length of the CDR3 is 14 residues. V gave up 0 bases and J gave up 8 bases, with 14 bases separating them. The V gene's germline CDR1 is SGDLS and CDR2 YYNGEE. In DNA, the CDR3 is TGTGCCAGCAGCGTAGGTGGGGATCCGGACGGCTACACCTTC. Amino acid sequence: CASSVGGDPDGYTF.

The rearrangement joins TRBV28 to TRBJ1-3, with a tentative D call TRBD1 (5 bases). Trimming took off 8 bases at V and 0 bases at J, with 14 bases between the two ends. The CDR3 covers 15 residues. Per the germline V gene, CDR1 is MDHEN and CDR2 is SYDVKM. CDR3 sequence: CASGGGSYSGNTIYF. CDR3 DNA: TGTGCCAGCGGGGGGGGGTCGTACTCTGGAAACACCATATATTTT.

A single count supports this clone. The DNA of the CDR3 is TGTGCCAGCAATCAAAGGGGGAGGCTTAGCGGGGAGCTGTTTTTT. It codes for CASNQRGRLSGELFF. The chain combines TRBV27 with TRBJ2-2, with D perhaps TRBD1 or TRBD2 (6 bases each). CDR1 and CDR2 (germline): MNHEY, SMNVEV (reference sequence). The CDR3 runs 15 residues. Between the trimmed V and J ends, which lost 7 bases and 7 bases, there was a span of 19 bases.

The chain links TRBV5-1 to TRBJ1-5; D is uncertain. The germline V gene encodes CDR1 SGHRS and CDR2 YFSETQ. V lost 4 bases and J 0 bases, leaving 5 bases between the germline ends. The CDR3 consists of 13 residues. CDR3 residues: CASSPDSNQPQHF. The CDR3 nucleotides are TGCGCCAGCAGCCCCGATAGCAATCAGCCCCAGCATTTT.

The V and J genes are TRBV7-9 and TRBJ2-7; the D is unclear. The germline V gene has CDR1 SEHNR and CDR2 FQNEAQ (reference sequence). The length of the CDR3 is 12 residues. V shed 4 bases and J shed 3 bases, with 7 bases lying between them. The CDR3, as DNA: TGTGCCAGCAGCTCCTCCCGCTACGAGCAGTACTTC. Translation gives CASSSSRYEQYF.

This clone was seen only once. The V gene is TRBV7-2, the J gene TRBJ2-3; 8 bases fit TRBD2. There are 17 residues in the CDR3. Germline CDR1 reads SGHTA; CDR2 reads FQGNSA. With V trimmed by 5 bases and J by 0 bases, 10 bases remained unmatched. As DNA, the CDR3 is TGTGCCAGCAGCCCCCTTGGACTAGCCTCTAGCACAGATACGCAGTATTTT. The encoded protein is CASSPLGLASSTDTQYF.

The CDR3 DNA reads TGTGCCAGCAGTTCCCCGGGACAGACGAACACTGAAGCTTTCTTT. Translation gives CASSSPGQTNTEAFF. This sequence joins TRBV28 and TRBJ1-1; TRBD1 aligns across 7 bases. The germline V gene has CDR1 MDHEN and CDR2 SYDVKM. The CDR3 runs to 15 residues. The V segment lost 4 bases and the J segment 1 base; nucleotides outside the gene matches: 6.

CDR3 DNA sequence: TGTGCCAGCAGCCGCGGACGGGTCAATCAGCCCCAGCATTTT. Amino acid sequence: CASSRGRVNQPQHF. The genes are TRBV6-5 and TRBJ1-5; D uncertain. The germline V gene has CDR1 MNHEY and CDR2 SVGAGI. The CDR3 length is 14 residues. Trimming took 6 bases from V and 3 from J, leaving 12 bases between them.